This TCR beta chain came from a study of shared clonotypes between healthy human individuals. Study-level results: Naive CD4 clonotype sharing across four donors was about 5%. Richness estimates generally favored naive over memory subsets.

Losses at the gene ends were 4 bases for V and 2 bases for J; bases not matched to a gene: 4. The V gene's germline CDR1 is SGHRS and CDR2 YFSETQ. The CDR3 runs 15 residues. Turning to this clone: As yet, its antigen is unknown. This sample also contains other DNA sequences that code for the same CDR3.

Genomic DNA (from each subset) was split evenly across several immunoSEQ plates. Clones were read by immunoSEQ multiplex PCR, and TCRdb kept only the in-frame ones, dropping some. The sample has 2,100,000 or so clones, 90% to 96% seen once; the top ten hold around 0.13%. The receptor comes from a man between 18 and 35 years old in good health. This chain links TRBV5-1 with TRBJ2-1; the match to TRBD1 covers 9 bases. The sequencing input was naive CD4+ T cells sorted from blood. Subset here: CD45RA+ positively selected. As DNA, the CDR3 is TGCGCCAGCAGCCCGACAGGGGGAACCTACAATGAGCAGTTCTTC. This gives the protein CASSPTGGTYNEQFF.